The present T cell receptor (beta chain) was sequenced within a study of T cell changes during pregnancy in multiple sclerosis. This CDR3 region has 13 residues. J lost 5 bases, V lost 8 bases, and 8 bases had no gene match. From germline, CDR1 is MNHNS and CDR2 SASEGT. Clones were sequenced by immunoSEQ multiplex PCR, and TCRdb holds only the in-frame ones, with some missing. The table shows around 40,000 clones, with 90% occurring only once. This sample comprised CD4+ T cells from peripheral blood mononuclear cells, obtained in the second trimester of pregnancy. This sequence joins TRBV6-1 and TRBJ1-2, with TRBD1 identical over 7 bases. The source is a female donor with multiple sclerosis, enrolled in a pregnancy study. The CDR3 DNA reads TGTGCCAGCCTCCGACAGGGTCCATATGGCTACACCTTC. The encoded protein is CASLRQGPYGYTF.